This T cell receptor beta chain was sequenced in a study of blood T cell repertoires in COVID-19. For the study at large: Both acute and convalescent COVID-19 samples were obtained from the United States, Italy and Spain. PBMCs, B-cell-depleted T cells, or T cells were the source of the cDNA or gDNA that made up the material.

Followed over time, Seattle patients had been enrolled while infection was active. Per the original methods: Amplification from reference gene primers served as the basis for estimated nucleated cell counts. Measured with immunoSEQ multiplex PCR; TCRdb has only the in-frame clones, and not every one. V, J and clone size are those of that table, while D and trimming were read from the DNA. The table has 85,000 to 130,000 clones, 75% to 85% seen once. This CDR3 region has 13 residues. CDR1 is SGHKS and CDR2 is YYEKEE in the germline V gene (reference sequence). The V end was cut by 2 bases, the J end by 6 bases, with 12 bases between.

What was sequenced was peripheral blood. The sequence derives from a man of 80 years or more with COVID-19, enrolled during active disease. The chain joins TRBV5-5 to TRBJ2-7, with a possible D match to TRBD1 (6 bases). CDR3 loop: CASSFPGVLEQYF. The CDR3 region has the DNA TGTGCCAGCAGCTTCCCAGGGGTTCTCGAGCAGTACTTC. Drawing the rest from reference TRBV5-5 and TRBJ2-7, the complete variable domain is DAGVTQSPTHLIKTRGQQVTLRCSPISGHKSVSWYQQVLGQGPQFIFQYYEKEERGRGNFPDRFSARQFPNYSSELNVNALLLGDSALYLCASSFPGVLEQYFGPGTRLTVT.